This is a list of T cell receptor beta chains from one sample in a study of memory CD4+ T cells and cytomegalovirus serostatus. Using immunoSEQ multiplex PCR, the repertoire was profiled, and TCRdb retains in-frame clones only, with some absent. The sample consists of roughly 49,000 clones, about 79% of them appearing once. The specimen was memory CD4+ T cells from blood. The receptor source for this set is an adult in good health and CMV-seronegative. CDR3s include the opening cysteine and the closing phenylalanine or tryptophan. The D gene is left open where the match is weak. Clone size is stated in some rows and not others, as once, few, many or a class when expanded.

D gene: NA
clone size: NA
V gene: TRBV7-2
J gene: TRBJ1-3
CDR3 protein: CASSQTFSTIYF
CDR3 DNA: TGTGCCAGCAGCCAAACGTTCAGCACCATATATTTT

D gene: TRBD1
clone size: once
V gene: TRBV19
J gene: TRBJ1-6
CDR3 protein: CASSNRGQGRSSYNSPLHF
CDR3 DNA: TGTGCCAGTAGTAACCGGGGACAGGGACGGAGCTCCTATAATTCACCCCTCCACTTT

D gene: NA
clone size: NA
V gene: TRBV2
J gene: TRBJ1-6
CDR3 protein: CASKRMGGPLHF
CDR3 DNA: TGTGCCAGCAAGAGGATGGGGGGCCCCCTCCACTTT

D gene: NA
clone size: NA
V gene: TRBV7-2
J gene: TRBJ2-6
CDR3 protein: CASSFGGANVLTF
CDR3 DNA: TGTGCCAGCAGCTTTGGCGGGGCCAACGTCCTGACTTTC

D gene: TRBD2
clone size: NA
V gene: TRBV7-2
J gene: TRBJ2-1
CDR3 protein: CASSLARAGGDNEQFF
CDR3 DNA: TGTGCCAGCAGCTTAGCGCGAGCGGGGGGGGACAATGAGCAGTTCTTC

D gene: TRBD1
clone size: NA
V gene: TRBV7-9
J gene: TRBJ2-5
CDR3 protein: CASSLDRAYGGETQYF
CDR3 DNA: TGTGCCAGCAGCTTGGACAGGGCTTACGGTGGAGAGACCCAGTACTTC

D gene: TRBD1
clone size: once
V gene: TRBV6-1
J gene: TRBJ1-2
CDR3 protein: CASIWTGGNYGYTF
CDR3 DNA: TGTGCCAGCATTTGGACAGGGGGCAACTATGGCTACACCTTC

D gene: TRBD2
clone size: once
V gene: TRBV5-1
J gene: TRBJ2-7
CDR3 protein: CASTPSGGAVYEQYF
CDR3 DNA: TGCGCCAGCACTCCAAGCGGGGGGGCGGTCTACGAGCAGTACTTC

D gene: NA
clone size: NA
V gene: TRBV7-9
J gene: TRBJ2-3
CDR3 protein: CASSLGRGSDTQYF
CDR3 DNA: TGTGCCAGCAGCTTAGGAAGGGGATCAGATACGCAGTATTTT

D gene: NA
clone size: NA
V gene: TRBV6-1
J gene: TRBJ1-2
CDR3 protein: CASKYEAGANYGYTF
CDR3 DNA: TGTGCCAGCAAATACGAGGCCGGAGCTAACTATGGCTACACCTTC

D gene: TRBD1
clone size: NA
V gene: TRBV28
J gene: TRBJ1-6
CDR3 protein: CASSPGQFLSPLHF
CDR3 DNA: TGTGCCAGCAGTCCGGGACAGTTTTTATCACCCCTCCACTTT

D gene: NA
clone size: NA
V gene: TRBV28
J gene: TRBJ2-3
CDR3 protein: CASSLGGAGTDTQYF
CDR3 DNA: TGTGCCAGCAGTTTAGGAGGGGCCGGCACAGATACGCAGTATTTT

D gene: TRBD1
clone size: NA
V gene: TRBV28
J gene: TRBJ2-2
CDR3 protein: CASSLSGQGVGELFF
CDR3 DNA: TGTGCCAGCAGTTTATCGGGACAGGGAGTCGGGGAGCTGTTTTTT

D gene: TRBD1
clone size: NA
V gene: TRBV28
J gene: TRBJ2-5
CDR3 protein: CASGSTGGALETQYF
CDR3 DNA: TGTGCCAGCGGTTCGACAGGGGGCGCGTTAGAGACCCAGTACTTC

D gene: NA
clone size: NA
V gene: TRBV7-9
J gene: TRBJ2-5
CDR3 protein: CASSNLETQYF
CDR3 DNA: TGTGCCAGCAGCAACCTTGAGACCCAGTACTTC

D gene: NA
clone size: once
V gene: TRBV18
J gene: TRBJ1-3
CDR3 protein: CASSPTDRTGNTIYF
CDR3 DNA: TGTGCCAGCTCACCGACGGACAGAACTGGAAACACCATATATTTT

D gene: NA
clone size: NA
V gene: TRBV7-9
J gene: TRBJ1-2
CDR3 protein: CASSPLARAGGYTF
CDR3 DNA: TGTGCCAGCAGCCCCCTGGCCAGGGCCGGTGGCTACACCTTC

D gene: TRBD1
clone size: NA
V gene: TRBV27
J gene: TRBJ1-1
CDR3 protein: CASSQRQGGGTEAFF
CDR3 DNA: TGTGCCAGCAGTCAACGACAGGGGGGTGGCACTGAAGCTTTCTTT

D gene: TRBD1
clone size: NA
V gene: TRBV2
J gene: TRBJ1-1
CDR3 protein: CASSEATGGDAEAFF
CDR3 DNA: TGTGCCAGCAGTGAGGCGACAGGGGGCGACGCTGAAGCTTTCTTT

D gene: NA
clone size: NA
V gene: TRBV21-1
J gene: TRBJ2-2
CDR3 protein: CASSREDRGNTGELFF
CDR3 DNA: TGTGCCAGCAGCAGGGAGGACAGGGGGAACACCGGGGAGCTGTTTTTT

D gene: TRBD1
clone size: NA
V gene: TRBV7-6
J gene: TRBJ1-2
CDR3 protein: CASTRSPGQDYGYTF
CDR3 DNA: TGTGCCAGCACTAGATCCCCGGGACAGGACTATGGCTACACCTTC

D gene: TRBD1
clone size: once
V gene: TRBV6-1
J gene: TRBJ2-7
CDR3 protein: CASSERQGAGEQYF
CDR3 DNA: TGTGCCAGCAGTGAAAGACAGGGGGCTGGAGAGCAGTACTTC

D gene: NA
clone size: NA
V gene: TRBV5-1
J gene: TRBJ1-1
CDR3 protein: CASSLIPGQQFDEAFF
CDR3 DNA: TGCGCCAGCAGCTTAATCCCTGGACAGCAGTTCGATGAAGCTTTCTTT

D gene: NA
clone size: NA
V gene: TRBV5-1
J gene: TRBJ2-2
CDR3 protein: CASSLQEFGTGELFF
CDR3 DNA: TGCGCCAGCAGCTTACAGGAGTTTGGGACCGGGGAGCTGTTTTTT

D gene: NA
clone size: NA
V gene: TRBV2
J gene: TRBJ2-7
CDR3 protein: CASSGLVKEQYF
CDR3 DNA: TGTGCCAGCAGTGGACTAGTAAAAGAGCAGTACTTC

D gene: TRBD1
clone size: NA
V gene: TRBV28
J gene: TRBJ2-7
CDR3 protein: CASSLAQGVLNEQYF
CDR3 DNA: TGTGCCAGCAGTTTAGCACAGGGGGTTTTAAACGAGCAGTACTTC

D gene: NA
clone size: NA
V gene: TRBV7-9
J gene: TRBJ2-7
CDR3 protein: CASSFDHRNEQYF
CDR3 DNA: TGTGCCAGCAGCTTCGACCACAGGAACGAGCAGTACTTC

D gene: NA
clone size: NA
V gene: TRBV6-1
J gene: TRBJ1-3
CDR3 protein: CASSEITGGRGNTIYF
CDR3 DNA: TGTGCCAGCAGTGAAATAACGGGGGGTCGTGGAAACACCATATATTTT

D gene: NA
clone size: NA
V gene: TRBV11-2
J gene: TRBJ2-1
CDR3 protein: CASSLSTNAQNEQFF
CDR3 DNA: TGTGCCAGCAGCTTAAGTACTAATGCGCAGAATGAGCAGTTCTTC

D gene: NA
clone size: NA
V gene: TRBV7-9
J gene: TRBJ2-7
CDR3 protein: CASRRGANYEQYF
CDR3 DNA: TGTGCCAGCAGGAGAGGGGCAAACTACGAGCAGTACTTC

D gene: TRBD1
clone size: once
V gene: TRBV19
J gene: TRBJ1-2
CDR3 protein: CASTHAGTGGYGYTF
CDR3 DNA: TGTGCCAGTACCCATGCAGGGACAGGGGGTTATGGCTACACCTTC

D gene: TRBD1
clone size: NA
V gene: TRBV5-4
J gene: TRBJ2-6
CDR3 protein: CASTDRVVSGANVLTF
CDR3 DNA: TGTGCCAGCACAGACAGGGTAGTATCTGGGGCCAACGTCCTGACTTTC

D gene: TRBD1
clone size: NA
V gene: TRBV15
J gene: TRBJ2-7
CDR3 protein: CATSRDILQGKNLLYEQYF
CDR3 DNA: TGTGCCACCAGCAGAGATATTTTACAGGGGAAGAACCTCCTTTACGAGCAGTACTTC

D gene: NA
clone size: NA
V gene: TRBV28
J gene: TRBJ1-1
CDR3 protein: CASSLGQSGTEAFF
CDR3 DNA: TGTGCCAGCAGTCTAGGACAGTCGGGAACTGAAGCTTTCTTT

D gene: TRBD2
clone size: NA
V gene: TRBV4-1
J gene: TRBJ2-2
CDR3 protein: CASSQSSGDNTGELFF
CDR3 DNA: TGCGCCAGCAGCCAATCGAGCGGGGATAACACCGGGGAGCTGTTTTTT

D gene: TRBD1
clone size: NA
V gene: TRBV5-1
J gene: TRBJ1-1
CDR3 protein: CASSLNRGNTEAFF
CDR3 DNA: TGCGCCAGCAGCTTAAACAGGGGGAACACTGAAGCTTTCTTT

D gene: NA
clone size: NA
V gene: TRBV18
J gene: TRBJ2-4
CDR3 protein: CASSPQGRDLLNLAKNIQYF
CDR3 DNA: TGTGCCAGCTCACCACAGGGGCGGGACTTACTCAATCTAGCCAAAAACATTCAGTACTTC

D gene: NA
clone size: few
V gene: TRBV7-8
J gene: TRBJ2-7
CDR3 protein: CASSLPAYEQYF
CDR3 DNA: TGTGCCAGCAGCTTACCCGCCTACGAGCAGTACTTC

D gene: NA
clone size: NA
V gene: TRBV7-2
J gene: TRBJ2-7
CDR3 protein: CASSLAQGISYEQYF
CDR3 DNA: TGTGCCAGCAGCTTAGCCCAGGGCATTAGCTACGAGCAGTACTTC

D gene: NA
clone size: NA
V gene: TRBV29-1
J gene: TRBJ1-1
CDR3 protein: CSVRGQPGHTFTEAFF
CDR3 DNA: TGCAGCGTTAGAGGACAACCGGGACATACCTTCACTGAAGCTTTCTTT

D gene: NA
clone size: NA
V gene: TRBV19
J gene: TRBJ2-5
CDR3 protein: CASQGGGGETQYF
CDR3 DNA: TGTGCCAGTCAGGGGGGAGGCGGAGAGACCCAGTACTTC

D gene: TRBD1
clone size: NA
V gene: TRBV30
J gene: TRBJ1-1
CDR3 protein: CAGDRSKGGYAFF
CDR3 DNA: TGTGCCGGGGACAGGTCCAAGGGCGGGTACGCTTTCTTT

D gene: TRBD1
clone size: NA
V gene: TRBV5-1
J gene: TRBJ1-6
CDR3 protein: CASSPTGQDNSPLHF
CDR3 DNA: TGCGCCAGCAGCCCTACGGGACAGGATAATTCACCCCTCCACTTT

D gene: TRBD2
clone size: once
V gene: TRBV5-1
J gene: TRBJ2-5
CDR3 protein: CASSFLAGAQETQYF
CDR3 DNA: TGCGCCAGCAGCTTTCTAGCGGGGGCTCAAGAGACCCAGTACTTC

D gene: NA
clone size: NA
V gene: TRBV11-2
J gene: TRBJ2-3
CDR3 protein: CASRSTGRVTDTQYF
CDR3 DNA: TGTGCCAGCAGATCAACAGGGAGGGTCACAGATACGCAGTATTTT

D gene: NA
clone size: NA
V gene: TRBV29-1
J gene: TRBJ1-1
CDR3 protein: CSEEKNTEAFF
CDR3 DNA: TGCAGCGAGGAGAAGAACACTGAAGCTTTCTTT

D gene: TRBD1
clone size: NA
V gene: TRBV5-6
J gene: TRBJ1-2
CDR3 protein: CASSLPGGPYGYTF
CDR3 DNA: TGTGCCAGCAGCTTGCCAGGGGGCCCATATGGCTACACCTTC

D gene: TRBD1
clone size: NA
V gene: TRBV2
J gene: TRBJ1-6
CDR3 protein: CASSPGTGRSSPLHF
CDR3 DNA: TGTGCCAGCAGTCCAGGGACAGGGCGCAGTTCACCCCTCCACTTT

D gene: NA
clone size: medium-sized
V gene: TRBV25-1
J gene: TRBJ2-7
CDR3 protein: CASSESYEQYF
CDR3 DNA: TGTGCCAGCAGTGAATCCTACGAGCAGTACTTC

D gene: NA
clone size: few
V gene: TRBV2
J gene: TRBJ2-1
CDR3 protein: CASTSSYNEQFF
CDR3 DNA: TGTGCCAGCACCAGCTCCTACAATGAGCAGTTCTTC